The TCR beta chain under discussion was sequenced for a study of T cells in Graves' hyperthyroidism and ophthalmopathy. Points from the study as a whole: Ophthalmopathy prediction by the model preceded onset by a median approximately 5.9 months.

This CDR3 comprises 16 residues. V lost 8 bases and J 5 bases, leaving 21 bases between the germline ends. The germline CDR1 and CDR2 sequences are LNHDA and SQIVND (reference sequence). It was RNA transcripts that yielded the amplified TCR beta CDR3 regions. TCR CDR3 underwent first-round RT-PCR with the HTBI primer set. One entry per CDR3 protein, called by TCRdb with MiXCR from the multiplex PCR reads. The data contain fewer than 600,000 distinct CDR3 sequences, around 15% of them singletons. The diagnoses drew upon clinical symptoms, serum thyroxine and TRAb, thyroid ultrasound and orbital computed tomography. The sample holds a few counts of this clonotype. Its antigen remains unknown.

The genes are TRBV19 and TRBJ1-4, with no clear D. Sequencing was performed on blood. This receptor was taken from a woman aged 40 to 49 with Graves' hyperthyroidism. CDR3 DNA sequence: TGTGCCAGTTCAACGCTACGGCCCCCAGGCAATGAAAAACTGTTTTTT. Protein sequence: CASSTLRPPGNEKLFF. The full variable domain, with the rest looked up from reference TRBV19 and TRBJ1-4, is DGGITQSPKYLFRKEGQNVTLSCEQNLNHDAMYWYRQDPGQGLRLIYYSQIVNDFQKGDIAEGYSVSREKKESFPLTVTSAQKNPTAFYLCASSTLRPPGNEKLFFGSGTQLSVL.